These 17 T cell receptor beta chains were sequenced from one sample in a study of cytomegalovirus exposure and HLA in healthy donors. The PCR ran on 60 Vbeta and 13 Jbeta primers. Data came from immunoSEQ multiplex PCR; TCRdb stores just in-frame clones and leaves some out. The table includes about 140,000 clones, roughly 80% detected once. Material for sequencing was PBMCs. The receptor source for this set is a female donor in good health and CMV-seronegative.

This rearrangement joins TRBV28 to TRBJ2-2; D is perhaps TRBD1 (5 bases). This CDR3 has 13 amino acids. Germline CDR1 reads MDHEN; CDR2 reads SYDVKM. V dropped 6 bases and J dropped 7 bases, with 12 bases sitting between them. The CDR3 protein is CASSRPGNGELFF. The CDR3 DNA is TGTGCCAGCAGCAGACCAGGGAACGGGGAGCTGTTTTTT. The complete variable domain, with remaining parts taken from reference TRBV28 and TRBJ2-2, reads DVKVTQSSRYLVKRTGEKVFLECVQDMDHENMFWYRQDPGLGLRLIYFSYDVKMKEKGDIPEGYSVSREKKERFSLILESASTNQTSMYLCASSRPGNGELFFGEGSRLTVL.

The chain links TRBV7-9 to TRBJ2-1, with D perhaps matching TRBD2 (6 bases). The CDR3 sequence is 14 residues long. The germline V and J ends were trimmed by 1 base and 6 bases, with 10 bases remaining between them. Looked up from germline, CDR1 is SEHNR and CDR2 is FQNEAQ (reference sequence). CDR3 nucleotides: TGTGCCAGCAGCTTAGTAACCGGGAGCAATGAGCAGTTCTTC. Translation gives CASSLVTGSNEQFF.

CDR3 in amino acids: CASSEGLREDQPQHF. In nucleotides, the CDR3 is TGTGCCAGCAGTGAAGGGCTTAGGGAGGATCAGCCCCAGCATTTT. The rearrangement joins TRBV6-1 to TRBJ1-5, with D uncertain. Germline V gives CDR1 MNHNS, CDR2 SASEGT. The V end lost 1 base, the J end lost 5 bases, and 12 bases lay between the germline ends. This CDR3 region has 15 residues.

The chain combines TRBV10-3 with TRBJ1-1, with D possibly being TRBD1 (6 bases). This CDR3 is built from 14 residues. The germline gives CDR1 ENHRY, CDR2 SYGVKD. V was trimmed by 4 bases and J by 6 bases, leaving 15 bases between them. As DNA, the CDR3 is TGTGCCATCAGTGTTTCAGGGGCGGAAGCTGAAGCTTTCTTT. This gives the protein CAISVSGAEAEAFF.

The CDR3 region is CASSFGGGGRKTQYF. The CDR3 DNA reads as TGTGCCAGCAGCTTTGGAGGCGGGGGGCGGAAGACCCAGTACTTC. The chain has TRBV27 and TRBJ2-5, with 8 bases aligning to TRBD2. J gave up 6 bases and V 6 bases, and 12 bases lay outside the gene matches. The length of the CDR3 is 15 residues. Germline V lookup: CDR1 MNHEY, CDR2 SMNVEV (reference sequence).

This chain connects TRBV19 to TRBJ2-2; D remains ambiguous. Germline assignment: CDR1 LNHDA and CDR2 SQIVND (reference sequence). V lost 1 base and J 9 bases, leaving 9 bases between the germline ends. The CDR3 is 13 amino acids. The CDR3 sequence is CASSIARIRELFF. In DNA, the CDR3 is TGTGCCAGTAGTATAGCCAGGATCCGGGAGCTGTTTTTT.

The CDR3 loop reads CASLGREEKLFF. The CDR3 DNA follows: TGTGCCAGCCTCGGCCGGGAGGAAAAACTGTTTTTT. The chain carries TRBV9 and TRBJ1-4; D uncertain. The germline gives CDR1 SGDLS, CDR2 YYNGEE. V dropped 7 bases and J dropped 8 bases, with 12 bases sitting between them. The CDR3 covers 12 residues.

The V call is TRBV2, the J call TRBJ2-1; perhaps TRBD2 as D (6 bases). This CDR3 is built from 18 residues. CDR1 and CDR2 (germline): SNHLY, FYNNEI. Between the trimmed V and J ends, which lost 2 bases and 0 bases, there was a span of 17 bases. CDR3 residues: CASSEPLLAVSSYNEQFF. The CDR3 DNA follows: TGTGCCAGCAGTGAACCATTACTAGCCGTTAGCTCCTACAATGAGCAGTTCTTC.

This chain links TRBV6-1 with TRBJ2-7; TRBD1 is a possible D gene (7 bases). Germline-derived CDR1 and CDR2 are MNHNS and SASEGT. This CDR3 region has 14 residues. V was clipped by 6 bases and J by 5 bases, with 17 bases between them. CDR3 region: CASRRGTANHEQYF. The CDR3 DNA follows: TGTGCCAGCAGGCGCGGGACAGCGAACCACGAGCAGTACTTC.

This sequence joins TRBV28 and TRBJ1-2, with TRBD1 matching over 7 bases. Germline assignment: CDR1 MDHEN and CDR2 SYDVKM. CDR3 length: 12 residues. Losses at the gene ends were 6 bases for V and 5 bases for J; bases not matched to a gene: 3. CDR3 bases: TGTGCCAGCAGCCAGGGGGAGTATGGCTACACCTTC. This sequence encodes CASSQGEYGYTF.

The V call is TRBV4-1, the J call TRBJ1-2, with D unclear. This CDR3 spans 15 amino acids. From germline, CDR1 is MGHRA and CDR2 YSYEKL. V lost 0 bases and J lost 4, with 12 bases in between. In DNA form, the CDR3 reads TGCGCCAGCAGCCAAGATCGCGCGACTAGCTATGGCTACACCTTC. Protein product: CASSQDRATSYGYTF.

This clone has more than one count but fewer than ten. The chain employs TRBV6-1 and TRBJ2-1, with a possible D match to TRBD1 (6 bases). The CDR3 has 14 amino acids. The germline CDR1 and CDR2 sequences are MNHNS and SASEGT. V was pared by 5 bases and J by 2 bases, with 10 bases between. Written as DNA, the CDR3 is TGTGCCAGCAGTTTCGGACAGCCCTACAATGAGCAGTTCTTC. Translated: CASSFGQPYNEQFF.

This chain joins TRBV27 and TRBJ2-1; 7 nucleotides align to TRBD2. Germline V gene data show CDR1 as MNHEY and CDR2 as SMNVEV (reference sequence). V trimming: 5 bases; J trimming: 3 bases; junction bases outside the gene matches: 13. The CDR3 is 17 amino acids. CDR3 protein: CASSPLPTSSFYNEQFF. CDR3 DNA: TGTGCCAGCAGTCCCCTCCCGACTAGCAGTTTCTACAATGAGCAGTTCTTC.

V gene TRBV27 combines with J gene TRBJ1-3; the D is unclear. Trimming pared 6 bases from V and 2 bases from J, leaving 14 bases between. This CDR3 is built from 15 residues. Germline V gene data show CDR1 as MNHEY and CDR2 as SMNVEV (reference sequence). Here the CDR3 reads CASSPREGPGNTIYF. The CDR3 DNA reads as TGTGCCAGCAGCCCGCGGGAGGGCCCTGGAAACACCATATATTTT.

As to this clone: A junction boundary mismatches the germline segment, possibly from a read error. The chain employs TRBV28 and TRBJ1-4, with a weak D call TRBD1 (6 bases). The CDR3 has 17 amino acids. Germline V CDR1 and CDR2: MDHEN, SYDVKM. The CDR3 loop reads CASSLYWTEVSNEKLFF. As DNA, the CDR3 is TGTGCCAGCAGTTTATACTGGACAGAAGTCTCTAACGAAAAACTGTTTTTT.

The rearrangement joins TRBV28 to TRBJ1-4; D is perhaps TRBD1 (5 bases). V was clipped by 6 bases and J by 4 bases, with 15 bases between them. This CDR3 has 15 amino acids. CDR1 is MDHEN and CDR2 is SYDVKM in the germline V gene. The CDR3 reads CASRPLGGGNEKLFF. Written as DNA, the CDR3 is TGTGCCAGCAGGCCCCTTGGGGGAGGTAATGAAAAACTGTTTTTT. Based on the CDR3 plus reference TRBV28 and TRBJ1-4, the full variable domain is DVKVTQSSRYLVKRTGEKVFLECVQDMDHENMFWYRQDPGLGLRLIYFSYDVKMKEKGDIPEGYSVSREKKERFSLILESASTNQTSMYLCASRPLGGGNEKLFFGSGTQLSVL.

The chain employs TRBV5-6 and TRBJ1-2, with 8 bases identical to TRBD1. V gave up 3 bases and J gave up 1 base; unmatched junction bases: 5. This CDR3 has 15 amino acids. Per germline, CDR1 SGHDT and CDR2 YYEEEE. The CDR3 DNA reads as TGTGCCAGCAGCTCAAGGACAGGGTATAACTATGGCTACACCTTC. Protein sequence: CASSSRTGYNYGYTF.